Below, 28 T cell receptor beta chains from the same sample are listed, as sequenced in a study of blood T cell repertoires in COVID-19. Measured with immunoSEQ multiplex PCR; TCRdb has only the in-frame clones, and not every one. The sample lists some 300,000 clones; 70% to 90% were seen once. Sequences were obtained from PBMCs or T cells enriched from blood (not recorded which). Source of these receptors: a woman in her 30s who had recovered from COVID-19.

The chain couples TRBV29-1 to TRBJ2-7; tentative D call: TRBD2 (6 bases). CDR3 length: 11 residues. Germline values: CDR1 SQVTM, CDR2 ANQGSEA. V lost 3 bases and J 3 bases, leaving 6 bases between the germline ends. Here the CDR3 reads CSVEDYYEQYF. The CDR3 bases are TGCAGCGTTGAGGACTACTACGAGCAGTACTTC.

This clone was detected once. A junction boundary mismatches the germline segment, possibly from a read error. The rearrangement links TRBV28 to TRBJ2-7; maybe TRBD2 (5 bases). Looked up from germline, CDR1 is MDHEN and CDR2 is SYDVKM. This CDR3 has 15 residues. The CDR3 here is CASNTPGGQPTGLNF. The DNA for the CDR3 is TGTGCCAGCAACACCCCCGGCGGGCAGCCGACTGGACTGAACTTC.

This clone came up a few times. For the CDR3, the DNA is TGCGCCAGCAGCTTGACAGGGTCCGGAAACACCATATATTTT. It translates to CASSLTGSGNTIYF. The chain couples TRBV5-1 to TRBJ1-3; a weak D match, TRBD1 (6 bases). V lost 1 base and J 4 bases, leaving 9 bases between the germline ends. This CDR3 is 14 amino acids long. The germline V gene has CDR1 SGHRS and CDR2 YFSETQ. Supplemented by reference TRBV5-1 and TRBJ1-3, the full variable domain reads KAGVTQTPRYLIKTRGQQVTLSCSPISGHRSVSWYQQTPGQGLQFLFEYFSETQRNKGNFPGRFSGRQFSNSRSEMNVSTLELGDSALYLCASSLTGSGNTIYFGEGSWLTVV.

V gene TRBV3-1 (or the pseudogene TRBV3-2) combines with J gene TRBJ2-5; no firm D call. The V end lost 4 bases, the J end lost 2 bases, and 14 bases lay between the germline ends. Germline V gene lookup returns CDR1 LGHDT and CDR2 YNNKEL (reference sequence). The CDR3 loop spans 15 amino acids. CDR3: CASSPSPGGQETQYF. The CDR3 DNA follows: TGTGCCAGCAGCCCTTCTCCCGGCGGACAAGAGACCCAGTACTTC.

J is TRBJ2-3 and V is TRBV5-4; 12 bases are a match to TRBD2. V was pared by 2 bases and J by 6 bases, with 13 bases of the junction left unmatched. Germline assignment: CDR1 SGHNT and CDR2 YYREEE (reference sequence). This CDR3 contains 18 residues. DNA for the CDR3: TGTGCCAGCAGCTTCAAGACTAGCGGGGGAGTCTCGGGGGATACGCAGTATTTT. Protein: CASSFKTSGGVSGDTQYF.

The gene calls are TRBV5-1 and TRBJ2-7; 9 bases agree with TRBD1. With 4 bases clipped from V and 0 bases from J, the junction kept 2 bases outside the gene matches. CDR1 is SGHRS and CDR2 is YFSETQ in the germline V gene. The CDR3 spans 14 residues. CDR3 region: CASSNRGPSYEQYF. The CDR3 nucleotides are TGCGCCAGCAGCAACAGGGGGCCCTCCTACGAGCAGTACTTC.

This rearrangement joins TRBV27 to TRBJ2-7, with 10 bases matching TRBD1. There are 13 residues in the CDR3. Germline CDR1 is MNHEY and CDR2 is SMNVEV (reference sequence). With V trimmed by 8 bases and J by 5 bases, 6 bases remained unmatched. The CDR3 region is CASLGQGWHEQYF. The CDR3 DNA reads as TGTGCCAGCCTGGGACAGGGGTGGCACGAGCAGTACTTC.

The sample holds a few counts of this clone. The V gene is TRBV9, the J gene TRBJ2-1, with D possibly being TRBD1 (5 bases). V lost 3 bases and J lost 12, with 13 bases in between. There are 12 residues in the CDR3. CDR1 SGDLS and CDR2 YYNGEE come from the germline V gene. The CDR3 sequence: CASSGRQSPQFF. DNA of the CDR3: TGTGCCAGCAGCGGACGACAGTCACCGCAGTTCTTC.

The J gene is TRBJ2-7, the V gene TRBV10-3, with D maybe TRBD1 (5 bases). This CDR3 is 12 amino acids long. V shed 3 bases and J shed 2 bases, with 5 bases lying between them. The germline V gene has CDR1 ENHRY and CDR2 SYGVKD. CDR3 bases: TGTGCCATCAGTGACAGGGCCTACGAGCAGTACTTC. Protein product: CAISDRAYEQYF.

V gene TRBV6-6 combines with J gene TRBJ2-5; the D gene is possibly TRBD2 (5 bases). CDR3 size: 14 residues. Looked up from germline, CDR1 is MNHNY and CDR2 is SVGAGI (reference sequence). Trimming stripped 7 bases from V and 2 bases from J, with 14 bases between. CDR3 coding DNA: TGTGCCAGCACCTCAGCGGAGAGACAAGAGACCCAGTACTTC. Its protein is CASTSAERQETQYF.

Only one count was recorded for this clone. This chain joins TRBV5-1 and TRBJ2-7, with D possibly TRBD1 on 6 matching bases. V lost 2 bases and J 5 bases, leaving 14 bases between the germline ends. This CDR3 is built from 14 residues. Germline lookup yields CDR1 SGHRS and CDR2 YFSETQ. The CDR3 region is CASSLQGRFDEQYF. Written as DNA, the CDR3 is TGCGCCAGCAGCTTACAGGGACGTTTCGACGAGCAGTACTTC.

This chain links TRBV28 with TRBJ1-1, with TRBD1 identical over 7 bases. Germline CDR1 reads MDHEN; CDR2 reads SYDVKM. This CDR3 spans 17 amino acids. The V gene end was trimmed by 5 bases and the J gene end by 1 base; junction bases not matched to a gene: 13. This CDR3 reads CASSVGGEVRTNTEAFF. The CDR3 bases are TGTGCCAGCAGTGTAGGGGGCGAGGTGAGAACGAACACTGAAGCTTTCTTT. Together with reference TRBV28 and TRBJ1-1, the CDR3 gives the full variable domain: DVKVTQSSRYLVKRTGEKVFLECVQDMDHENMFWYRQDPGLGLRLIYFSYDVKMKEKGDIPEGYSVSREKKERFSLILESASTNQTSMYLCASSVGGEVRTNTEAFFGQGTRLTVV.

V gene TRBV5-1 combines with J gene TRBJ2-7; 7 bases line up with TRBD2. With V trimmed by 2 bases and J by 2 bases, 7 bases remained unmatched. In germline, CDR1 is SGHRS, CDR2 YFSETQ. This CDR3 has 15 residues. CDR3 DNA sequence: TGCGCCAGCAGCTTCCCGGGAGGAGGGACCTACGAGCAGTACTTC. Encoded protein: CASSFPGGGTYEQYF.

This chain's CDR3 is CASSGGKPTGELFF. Here the CDR3 DNA reads TGTGCCAGCAGCGGGGGGAAACCCACCGGGGAGCTGTTTTTT. This rearrangement joins TRBV5-4 to TRBJ2-2, with D maybe TRBD2 (6 bases). V dropped 4 bases and J dropped 4 bases, with 11 bases sitting between them. The CDR3 is 14 amino acids. Per the germline V gene, CDR1 is SGHNT and CDR2 is YYREEE (reference sequence).

This clone was found many times. This chain joins TRBV27 and TRBJ2-1, with 10 bases aligning to TRBD2. Per the germline V gene, CDR1 is MNHEY and CDR2 is SMNVEV (reference sequence). With V trimmed by 8 bases and J by 0 bases, 16 bases remained unmatched. The CDR3 spans 19 residues. The DNA for the CDR3 is TGTGCCAGCGGCTTTATCGGACTAGCGGCTTCGAGCTCCTACAATGAGCAGTTCTTC. Protein sequence: CASGFIGLAASSSYNEQFF.

The chain employs TRBV11-3 and TRBJ2-7; 9 positions agree with TRBD1. The CDR3 covers 15 residues. Germline V gene sequence: CDR1 SGHNT, CDR2 YENEEA. The V gene end was trimmed by 5 bases and the J gene end by 5 bases; junction bases not matched to a gene: 10. The CDR3 spells CASSPWDRVGDEQYF. The DNA of the CDR3 is TGTGCCAGCAGCCCTTGGGACAGGGTAGGCGACGAGCAGTACTTC.

This clone was recorded once. V and J are TRBV20-1 and TRBJ1-2, with D possibly TRBD1 on 6 matching bases. This CDR3 is 10 amino acids long. The V gene's germline CDR1 is DFQATT and CDR2 SNEGSKA (reference sequence). Trimming pared 7 bases from V and 6 bases from J, leaving 9 bases between. The CDR3 protein is CSGQGNGYTF. The CDR3 nucleotides are TGCAGTGGTCAGGGGAATGGCTACACCTTC.

The V and J genes are TRBV2 and TRBJ2-7, with 10 bases aligning to TRBD1. V lost 6 bases and J lost 3; bases outside the gene matches: 8. The CDR3 runs 15 residues. The germline CDR1 and CDR2 sequences are SNHLY and FYNNEI. CDR3 nucleotide sequence: TGTGCCAGCAGCCCCGTGGGGACAGGGGACTACGAGCAGTACTTC. Its protein is CASSPVGTGDYEQYF.

Only a few counts were recorded for this clone. V usage is TRBV12-3 or TRBV12-4 and J usage is TRBJ2-2; possible D gene TRBD1, 5 bases. V was shortened by 4 bases and J by 7 bases, with 10 bases between the two germline ends. This CDR3 has 13 residues. The CDR3 DNA sequence: TGTGCCAGCAGTTACAGGTGGCTCGGGGAGCTGTTTTTT. Its translation: CASSYRWLGELFF.

V is TRBV7-8 and J is TRBJ2-1, with D unclear. The V and J ends lost 5 bases and 6 bases respectively, with 14 bases between them. The CDR3 has 14 residues. Germline loops: CDR1 SGHVS, CDR2 FQNEAQ. The CDR3 nucleotides read TGTGCCAGCAGCCCTAGTCCCGAGAGCAATGAGCAGTTCTTC. This translates into CASSPSPESNEQFF.

This chain joins TRBV9 and TRBJ1-1, with D unclear. Germline V CDR1 and CDR2: SGDLS, YYNGEE. V was shortened by 0 bases and J by 0 bases, with 9 bases between the two germline ends. This CDR3 has 15 residues. The CDR3 region is CASSVAWELNTEAFF. DNA of the CDR3: TGTGCCAGCAGCGTAGCCTGGGAGCTGAACACTGAAGCTTTCTTT. Drawing the rest from reference TRBV9 and TRBJ1-1, the complete variable domain is DSGVTQTPKHLITATGQRVTLRCSPRSGDLSVYWYQQSLDQGLQFLIQYYNGEERAKGNILERFSAQQFPDLHSELNLSSLELGDSALYFCASSVAWELNTEAFFGQGTRLTVV.

The chain combines TRBV29-1 with TRBJ1-1; D not resolved. The CDR3 loop spans 12 amino acids. Germline values: CDR1 SQVTM, CDR2 ANQGSEA. The CDR3 region has the DNA TGCACCATACACCTTTCCCCCACTGAAGCTTTCTTT. It encodes CTIHLSPTEAFF.

The rearrangement joins TRBV28 to TRBJ2-2; the D gene is possibly TRBD2 (5 bases). V lost 11 bases and J 1 base, leaving 11 bases between the germline ends. CDR1 and CDR2 (germline): MDHEN, SYDVKM. The CDR3 runs to 13 residues. CDR3 sequence (DNA): TGTGCCGGCCGGAGCGGGAACACCGGGGAGCTGTTTTTT. Its translation is CAGRSGNTGELFF.

The chain has TRBV19 and TRBJ1-1; D may be TRBD1 (5 bases). Per germline, CDR1 LNHDA and CDR2 SQIVND (reference sequence). The V and J ends lost 1 base and 5 bases respectively, with 14 bases between them. The CDR3 consists of 15 residues. This CDR3 is CASSIGPGMRTEAFF. CDR3 sequence (DNA): TGTGCCAGTAGTATAGGTCCAGGGATGAGGACTGAAGCTTTCTTT.

In this sample, this clone turned up once. V is TRBV7-9 and J is TRBJ2-3; the D gene is possibly TRBD1 (5 bases). The CDR3 is 16 amino acids. The V end lost 1 base, the J end lost 8 bases, and 19 bases lay between the germline ends. Germline loops: CDR1 SEHNR, CDR2 FQNEAQ (reference sequence). CDR3 amino acids: CASSLGWGDSARTQYF. The CDR3 DNA follows: TGTGCCAGCAGCTTAGGGTGGGGCGACTCGGCGCGTACGCAGTATTTT.

The chain recombines TRBV5-4 with TRBJ1-6, with D possibly being TRBD1 (6 bases). CDR3 length: 17 residues. CDR1 SGHNT and CDR2 YYREEE come from the germline V gene (reference sequence). V was clipped by 1 base and J by 5 bases, with 16 bases between them. The CDR3 DNA is TGTGCCAGCAGCTTGAGTAAGGGGACATGGAATAATTCACCCCTCCACTTT. It codes for CASSLSKGTWNNSPLHF.

This chain joins TRBV12-5 and TRBJ1-1; 8 bases fit TRBD1. The CDR3 loop spans 14 amino acids. CDR1 is LGHNT, CDR2 FRNRAP, per germline. J gave up 1 base and V 6 bases, and 4 bases lay outside the gene matches. The DNA of the CDR3 is TGTGCTAGTGGAGCCGGGACAGGGAACACTGAAGCTTTCTTT. It encodes CASGAGTGNTEAFF.

The CDR3 loop is CASRHRQGSGYTF. The CDR3 DNA is TGTGCCAGCAGGCATAGACAGGGGTCTGGCTACACCTTC. The rearrangement joins TRBV27 to TRBJ1-2, with 8 bases matching TRBD1. From germline, CDR1 is MNHEY and CDR2 SMNVEV (reference sequence). Trimming removed 6 bases from V and 7 bases from J; junction bases left unmatched: 7. The CDR3 covers 13 residues.